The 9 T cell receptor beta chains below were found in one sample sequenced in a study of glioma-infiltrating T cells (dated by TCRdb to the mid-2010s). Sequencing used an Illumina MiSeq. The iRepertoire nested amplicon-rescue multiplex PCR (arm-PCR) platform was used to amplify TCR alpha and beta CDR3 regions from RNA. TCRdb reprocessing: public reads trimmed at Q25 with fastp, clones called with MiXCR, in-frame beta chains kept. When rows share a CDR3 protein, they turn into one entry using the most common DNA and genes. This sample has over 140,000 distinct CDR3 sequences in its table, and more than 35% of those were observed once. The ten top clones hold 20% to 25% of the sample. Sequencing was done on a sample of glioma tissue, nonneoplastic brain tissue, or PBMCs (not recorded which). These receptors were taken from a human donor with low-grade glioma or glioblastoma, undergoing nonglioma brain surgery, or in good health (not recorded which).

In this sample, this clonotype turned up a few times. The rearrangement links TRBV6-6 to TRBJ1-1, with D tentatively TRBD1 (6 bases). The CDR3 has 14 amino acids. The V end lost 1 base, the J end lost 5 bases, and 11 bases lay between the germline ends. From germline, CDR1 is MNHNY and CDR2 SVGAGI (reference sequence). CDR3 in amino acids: CASSYFGGMTEAFF. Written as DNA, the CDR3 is TGTGCCAGCAGTTACTTTGGGGGCATGACTGAAGCTTTCTTT.

Written as DNA, the CDR3 is TGTGCCAGCAGTACCCGACTAGCGGGCACCGGGGAGCTGTTTTTT. It specifies CASSTRLAGTGELFF. The chain links TRBV6-1 to TRBJ2-2; 10 positions agree with TRBD2. Trimming took 5 bases from V and 4 from J; bases not matched to a gene: 4. The germline gives CDR1 MNHNS, CDR2 SASEGT. The CDR3 totals 15 residues.

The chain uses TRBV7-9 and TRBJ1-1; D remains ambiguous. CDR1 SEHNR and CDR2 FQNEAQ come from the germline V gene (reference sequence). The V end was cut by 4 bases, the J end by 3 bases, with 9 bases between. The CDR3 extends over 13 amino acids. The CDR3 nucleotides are TGTGCCAGCAGCTCTGGACCGGACACTGAAGCTTTCTTT. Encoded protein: CASSSGPDTEAFF.

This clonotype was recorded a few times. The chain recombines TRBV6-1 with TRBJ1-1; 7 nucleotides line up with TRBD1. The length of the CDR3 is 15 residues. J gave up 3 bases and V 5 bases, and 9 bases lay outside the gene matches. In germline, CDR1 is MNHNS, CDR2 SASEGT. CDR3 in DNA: TGTGCCAGCAGTATCTCGGACAGGCCCCACACTGAAGCTTTCTTT. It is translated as CASSISDRPHTEAFF.

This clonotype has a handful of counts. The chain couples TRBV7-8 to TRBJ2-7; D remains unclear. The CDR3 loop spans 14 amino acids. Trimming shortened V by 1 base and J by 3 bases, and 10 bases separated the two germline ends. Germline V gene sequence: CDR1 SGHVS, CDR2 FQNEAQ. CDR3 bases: TGTGCCAGCAGCTTAGACGGTGGGAACTACGAGCAGTACTTC. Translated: CASSLDGGNYEQYF.

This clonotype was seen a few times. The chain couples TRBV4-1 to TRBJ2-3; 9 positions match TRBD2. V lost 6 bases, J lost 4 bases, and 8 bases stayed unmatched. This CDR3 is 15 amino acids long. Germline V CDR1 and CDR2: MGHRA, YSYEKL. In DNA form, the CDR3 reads TGCGCCAGCAGGCGGGGGGCGGGAGGGCCAGATACGCAGTATTTT. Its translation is CASRRGAGGPDTQYF.

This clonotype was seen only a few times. The CDR3 DNA follows: TGTGCCAGCAGTCGCCTTGTAGGGGACACTGAAGCTTTCTTT. Protein: CASSRLVGDTEAFF. This rearrangement joins TRBV6-1 to TRBJ1-1; D might be TRBD1 (5 bases). The ends were cut back, 5 bases at V and 3 bases at J, with 13 bases in the middle. This CDR3 is 14 amino acids long. From germline, CDR1 is MNHNS and CDR2 SASEGT.

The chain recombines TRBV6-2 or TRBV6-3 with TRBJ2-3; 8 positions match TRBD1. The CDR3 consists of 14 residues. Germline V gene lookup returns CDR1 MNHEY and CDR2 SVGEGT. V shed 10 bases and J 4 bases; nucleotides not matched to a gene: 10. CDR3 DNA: TGTGCCACACGGAGGCAGGGGGCTTCAGATACGCAGTATTTT. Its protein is CATRRQGASDTQYF.

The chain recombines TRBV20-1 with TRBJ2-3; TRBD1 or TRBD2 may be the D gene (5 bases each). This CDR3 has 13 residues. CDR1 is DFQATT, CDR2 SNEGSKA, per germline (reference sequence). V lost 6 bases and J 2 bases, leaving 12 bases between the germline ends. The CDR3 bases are TGCAGTGCATCACGGGACGACACAGATACGCAGTATTTT. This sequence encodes CSASRDDTDTQYF.